This T cell receptor (beta chain) stems from a study of graft-versus-host responses after intestinal transplantation (dated by TCRdb to the early 2020s). Background on the whole study: Recipients received multivisceral, liver-intestinal, or isolated intestinal transplants. Every recipient was given anti-thymocyte globulin induction, followed by 2 to 4 years of maintenance tacrolimus and steroids. Graft-versus-host and host-versus-graft alloreactive T cell clones were tracked in the graft, circulation and bone marrow after intestinal transplantation using bulk TCR-beta CDR3 sequencing. Alloreactive clones were identified by sequencing pre-transplant mixed lymphocyte reaction products and comparing these products with unstimulated pre-transplant donor and recipient T cells. Of the 20 to 30 intestinal transplant recipients enrolled in the cohort, one of whom was a retransplant, a few patients without pretransplant specimens were excluded. Donor T cell macrochimerism was defined as a peak of at least 4% donor T cells among recipient peripheral blood mononuclear cells. Samples from three later patients were sequenced in-house on an Illumina MiSeq with MiXCR processing rather than by the commercial service.

Study-level results and caveats: In patients with donor T cell macrochimerism, the allografts had high GvH to HvG T cell clonal ratios. Early after transplant, declines in HvG clones were associated with peak levels of circulating GvH clones. GvH clones were detected in recipient bone marrow, and some of these GvH clones were observed earlier in ileal mucosa or blood, consistent with an intestinal mucosal origin. The relatively low number and heterogeneity of intestinal transplant patients limited the conclusions.

This specimen's time point label, per the study, means: cells obtained before transplantation from donor or recipient. CD3+CD4+ and CD3+CD8+ populations were FACS-sorted from unstimulated pre-transplant donor and recipient cells taken from spleen or lymph nodes. As for this clone: The clone's antigen remains unknown. Base quality data are lacking; no much larger clone is found one base away.

Receptor amplification or capture employed the immunoSEQ multiplex PCR assay. In most patients, genomic DNA was isolated using the Qiagen DNeasy Blood and Tissue Kit and sent frozen to Adaptive Biotechnologies for TCR sequencing. Adaptive Biotechnologies carried out high-throughput TCR-beta CDR3 sequencing of genomic DNA for most patients. The paper's data handling went like this. Adaptive's ImmunoSEQ software was the source of the TCR sequencing data for 18 patients, while a few other patients were processed with MiXCR and VDJtools. CD4 versus CD8 sorting errors were corrected by removing sequences found in both subsets at a frequency ratio below 5:1. Because the origin of CDR3 nucleotide sequences shared between donor and recipient could not be assigned, those sequences were removed. At least 2-fold expansion over unstimulated cells and a minimum CFSE-low frequency of 0.002% (template counts) or 0.001% (read counts) were required for clones to be classified as alloreactive. Mappable clones were those detected in sequenced pre-transplant spleen, lymph node, or MLR CFSE-low populations of the donor or recipient. Cumulative frequency of alloreactive clones was calculated as a percentage of all sequences weighted by copy number. Imported from immuneACCESS, the table was reduced by TCRdb to in-frame sequences with V and J called. These copies leave out some clones; in studies compared against another copy, an unresolved V gene accounts for under half, and the cause of the remainder is not known. V and J calls and clone size are those listed in that table; D and trimming were worked out from the DNA. The sample has 85,000 to 100,000 clones on record, 85% to 90% of them singletons. The ten largest clones capture less than 0.12% of the sample.

The TCR was taken from a human donor who received an intestinal transplant. Here the sequenced sample was unstimulated CD4+ T cells sorted from spleen or lymph node cells, taken before intestinal transplant.

The DNA reads TGTGCCAGCAGCCCCCGTGCCCTGGGGGGGCGGGAGACCCAGTACTTC. This translates into CASSPRALGGRETQYF. In this chain, TRBV7-2 is recombined with TRBJ2-5; the D gene is perhaps TRBD2, from 7 matching bases. Taken from cysteine to phenylalanine, the CDR3 has 16 residues. The kept DNA is CDR3 alone, 48 bases in frame from the first base. In the germline V gene, CDR1 corresponds to SGHTA and CDR2 to FQGNSA. The V end loses 5 bases and the J end loses 5 bases, and a stretch of 21 bases separates them.